This TCR beta chain was recovered during a study of blood T cell repertoires in COVID-19. Study-level information: Nucleic acid was either cDNA or gDNA, and it came from T cells, B-cell-depleted T cells, or PBMCs.

In assigning cohorts, the study relied on participant-reported clinical history. Donors of Cohort 3 who recovered were those that had two negative PCRs, clearance, or symptom resolution. Authors' analysis steps: The assay estimated nucleated cells by amplifying reference gene primers. Method: immunoSEQ multiplex PCR; TCRdb's copy keeps in-frame clones and lacks some. The V and J calls and clone size are taken from that table; D and trimming were inferred from the DNA. The sample shows 150,000 to 250,000 clones, 80% to 85% of them seen only once. V lost 8 bases and J lost 0, with 11 bases in between. Germline V gene data show CDR1 as MNHEY and CDR2 as SVGAGI. The CDR3 is 14 amino acids.

The V gene is TRBV6-5, the J gene TRBJ1-5; the D is unclear. This clonotype originated in a man aged 40-49 years who had recovered from COVID-19. Sequencing was done on a sample of PBMCs or T cells enriched from blood (not recorded which). CDR3 sequence reads: CASWTGYSNQPQHF. Here the CDR3 DNA reads TGTGCCAGCTGGACGGGGTATAGCAATCAGCCCCAGCATTTT.